The rows below give T cell receptor beta chains drawn from one sample of a study of early stage breast cancer tumors. Generated by immunoSEQ multiplex PCR, the TCRdb table keeps only in-frame clones and is missing some. The sample records about 24,000 clones, about 70% being singletons. Material: breast tumor tissue. The receptors derive from a person aged 55-75 years with breast cancer. CDR3s include the opening cysteine and the closing phenylalanine or tryptophan. The order of the fields is V gene, J gene, clone size, D gene, CDR3 protein, CDR3 DNA. D genes are given only for firm matches. The listing skips clone size in some rows; elsewhere it reads once, few, many or a size class.

>TRBV11-3|TRBJ2-5|NA|NA
CASSFGQNPQETQYF
TGTGCCAGCAGCTTTGGACAGAACCCGCAAGAGACCCAGTACTTC
>TRBV25-1|TRBJ1-1|few|TRBD1
CASSEAGGAGTEAFF
TGTGCCAGCAGTGAAGCAGGGGGTGCTGGCACTGAAGCTTTCTTT
>TRBV5-4|TRBJ2-5|NA|TRBD1
CASSLGQGPQETQYF
TGTGCCAGCAGCCTTGGACAGGGACCCCAAGAGACCCAGTACTTC
>TRBV7-2|TRBJ2-5|NA|TRBD2
CASSLVGPAGAGETQYF
TGTGCCAGCAGCTTAGTTGGGCCAGCGGGAGCAGGAGAGACCCAGTACTTC
>TRBV10-3|TRBJ1-1|few|NA
CAITDDKNTEAFF
TGTGCCATCACCGACGACAAGAACACTGAAGCTTTCTTT
>TRBV27|TRBJ1-5|NA|NA
CASSPGGREPQHF
TGTGCCAGCAGTCCCGGCGGGAGAGAGCCCCAGCATTTT
>TRBV5-4|TRBJ2-7|few|NA
CASSPDRNTYEQYF
TGTGCCAGCAGCCCGGACAGAAACACCTACGAGCAGTACTTC
>TRBV19|TRBJ2-1|NA|NA
CASTTRFRQSLLGYNEQFF
TGTGCCAGTACCACCAGGTTTCGTCAGTCCTTATTGGGCTACAATGAGCAGTTCTTC
>TRBV11-2|TRBJ2-7|NA|TRBD2
CASSREPASGGYEQYF
TGTGCCAGCAGCCGAGAGCCGGCTAGCGGGGGCTACGAGCAGTACTTC
>TRBV28|TRBJ2-2|NA|NA
CAAGWGGATPGELFF
TGTGCCGCAGGTTGGGGCGGGGCGACCCCCGGGGAGCTGTTTTTT
>TRBV28|TRBJ2-2|NA|TRBD2
CASSLGLAGGSRTGELFF
TGTGCCAGCAGTCTCGGACTAGCGGGAGGGTCGCGGACCGGGGAGCTGTTTTTT
>TRBV7-2|TRBJ2-7|NA|TRBD2
CASSLTSGYSYEQYF
TGTGCCAGCAGCTTGACTAGCGGGTATTCCTACGAGCAGTACTTC
>TRBV6-1|TRBJ1-1|NA|NA
CASSEDSGPLMLEAFF
TGTGCCAGCAGTGAGGACAGTGGGCCCCTAATGCTTGAAGCTTTCTTT
>TRBV6-1|TRBJ2-1|NA|NA
CASRTQGRNEQFF
TGTGCCAGCAGGACACAGGGAAGGAATGAGCAGTTCTTC
>TRBV11-2|TRBJ1-1|NA|TRBD1
CASSLTGDSTEAFF
TGTGCCAGCAGCTTAACAGGGGACAGCACTGAAGCTTTCTTT
>TRBV27|TRBJ2-5|NA|NA
CASSRGGAETQYF
TGTGCCAGCAGTCGCGGGGGCGCAGAGACCCAGTACTTC
>TRBV6-5|TRBJ1-2|NA|NA
CASRRGGAYGYTF
TGTGCCAGCAGACGAGGAGGCGCGTATGGCTACACCTTC
>TRBV7-3|TRBJ2-5|NA|NA
CASSLTQAQETQYF
TGTGCCAGCAGCTTAACTCAGGCCCAAGAGACCCAGTACTTC
>TRBV4-2|TRBJ2-2|NA|TRBD1
CASSPSGGTNTGELFF
TGTGCCAGCAGCCCGTCAGGGGGCACCAACACCGGGGAGCTGTTTTTT